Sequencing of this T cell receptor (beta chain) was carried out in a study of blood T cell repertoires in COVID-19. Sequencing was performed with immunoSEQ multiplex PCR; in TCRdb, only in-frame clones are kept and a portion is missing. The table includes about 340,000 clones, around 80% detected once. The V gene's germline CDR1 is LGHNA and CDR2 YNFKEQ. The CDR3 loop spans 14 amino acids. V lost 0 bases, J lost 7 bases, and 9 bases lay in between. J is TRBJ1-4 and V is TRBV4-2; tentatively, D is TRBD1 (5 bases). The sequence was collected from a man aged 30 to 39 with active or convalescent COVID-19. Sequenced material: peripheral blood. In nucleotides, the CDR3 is TGTGCCAGCAGCCAAGATAGGGGAGGTGAAAAACTGTTTTTT. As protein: CASSQDRGGEKLFF.